Following are 15 T cell receptor beta chains from one sample sequenced in a study of PD-1 blockade in classical Hodgkin lymphoma. The protocol was immunoSEQ multiplex PCR, while the TCRdb copy is restricted to in-frame clones and leaves out a portion. The repertoire holds around 23,000 clones, with roughly 89% as singletons. Every single patient, without exception, relapsed after autologous stem cell transplantation, and brentuximab vedotin exposure varied. Thawed PBMCs underwent magnetic negative selection to yield purified CD4+ T cells. The sequencing here drew on CD4+ T cells from blood, taken at baseline. Receptors were obtained from a human donor with classical Hodgkin lymphoma.

The gene calls are TRBV6-1 and TRBJ2-7, with D possibly TRBD1 on 6 matching bases. This CDR3 region has 13 residues. The germline V and J ends were trimmed by 6 bases and 4 bases, with 13 bases remaining between them. Germline assignment: CDR1 MNHNS and CDR2 SASEGT. The CDR3 nucleotides read TGTGCCAGCAGCCTGCAGGGGTCTTACGAGCAGTACTTC. Translated: CASSLQGSYEQYF.

The genes are TRBV4-3 and TRBJ2-7; D remains ambiguous. The germline CDR1 and CDR2 sequences are LGHNA and YSLEER. CDR3 size: 14 residues. The V end lost 3 bases, the J end lost 3 bases, and 12 bases lay between the germline ends. The CDR3 spells CASSHDMGLYEQYF. The CDR3 nucleotides are TGCGCCAGCAGCCATGACATGGGCCTCTACGAGCAGTACTTC.

The chain employs TRBV7-8 and TRBJ1-1; D possibly corresponds to TRBD1 (5 bases). CDR3 length: 14 amino acids. Trimming took off 6 bases at V and 6 bases at J, with 17 bases between the two ends. Germline-derived CDR1 and CDR2 are SGHVS and FQNEAQ. The DNA for the CDR3 is TGTGCCAGCAGGGCCGCTTGGGGGATACCTGAAGCTTTCTTT. Translated, it gives CASRAAWGIPEAFF. The variable domain in full, completed from reference TRBV7-8 and TRBJ1-1, reads GAGVSQSPRYKVAKRGQDVALRCDPISGHVSLFWYQQALGQGPEFLTYFQNEAQLDKSGLPSDRFFAERPEGSVSTLKIQRTQQEDSAVYLCASRAAWGIPEAFFGQGTRLTVV.

J is TRBJ2-7 and V is TRBV11-2; possibly TRBD2 for D (6 bases). CDR3 length: 13 amino acids. Between the trimmed V and J ends, which lost 8 bases and 1 base, there was a span of 12 bases. Germline lookup yields CDR1 SGHAT and CDR2 FQNNGV. CDR3: CASQSGVSYEQYF. CDR3 DNA sequence: TGTGCCAGCCAATCGGGGGTTTCCTACGAGCAGTACTTC.

V gene TRBV27 combines with J gene TRBJ2-1; D unclear. The germline CDR1 and CDR2 sequences are MNHEY and SMNVEV (reference sequence). V lost 6 bases, J lost 9 bases, and 15 bases lay in between. The CDR3 runs to 13 residues. The DNA of the CDR3 is TGTGCCAGCAGGGACCGTCCCTGGGGTGAGCAGTTCTTC. It translates to CASRDRPWGEQFF.

V gene TRBV7-2 combines with J gene TRBJ2-1, with a weak D call TRBD2 (5 bases). CDR3 size: 13 residues. Trimming removed 4 bases from V and 2 bases from J, with 6 bases in between. The germline CDR1 and CDR2 sequences are SGHTA and FQGNSA. The DNA for the CDR3 is TGTGCCAGCAGCTACGGGGCCTACAATGAGCAGTTCTTC. It codes for CASSYGAYNEQFF.

This clone was picked up one time. In the same sample, other DNA sequences code for this CDR3. This chain uses TRBV28 with TRBJ2-5; D ambiguous. Trimming stripped 3 bases from V and 2 bases from J, with 10 bases between. CDR1 and CDR2 (germline): MDHEN, SYDVKM. This CDR3 is built from 14 residues. Here the CDR3 reads CASSLAGAQETQYF. The CDR3 DNA follows: TGTGCCAGCAGTTTGGCAGGAGCTCAAGAGACCCAGTACTTC.

The CDR3: CASSLEGFSNYGYTF. The CDR3 DNA follows: TGTGCCAGCAGCTTAGAGGGTTTCAGCAACTATGGCTACACCTTC. The chain employs TRBV7-6 and TRBJ1-2; D not resolved. Germline V gene lookup returns CDR1 SGHVS and CDR2 FNYEAQ. The CDR3 runs to 15 residues. V dropped 1 base and J dropped 2 bases, with 11 bases sitting between them.

With respect to this clone: The junction shows a germline mismatch at one end, possibly a read error. This CDR3 is CASSIWERGAYEQYF. Here the CDR3 DNA reads TGTGCCAGCAGTATATGGGAACGGGGAGCCTACGAGCAGTACTTC. This chain uses TRBV28 with TRBJ2-7, with D perhaps TRBD2 (5 bases). In germline, CDR1 is MDHEN, CDR2 SYDVKM. The CDR3 contains 15 residues.

The chain is built from TRBV5-1 and TRBJ2-7; no reliable D call. Germline V gene lookup returns CDR1 SGHRS and CDR2 YFSETQ. The CDR3 is 14 amino acids. Trimming took 2 bases from V and 1 from J, leaving 10 bases between them. The CDR3 reads CASSLSWQSYEQYF. CDR3 sequence (DNA): TGCGCCAGCAGCTTAAGTTGGCAGTCCTACGAGCAGTACTTC. The full variable domain, rest sourced from reference TRBV5-1 and TRBJ2-7, is KAGVTQTPRYLIKTRGQQVTLSCSPISGHRSVSWYQQTPGQGLQFLFEYFSETQRNKGNFPGRFSGRQFSNSRSEMNVSTLELGDSALYLCASSLSWQSYEQYFGPGTRLTVT.

The CDR3 sequence is CASSLFSVSSTTGTAFF. CDR3 sequence (DNA): TGTGCCAGCAGCTTATTTTCGGTATCCTCCACGACAGGGACGGCTTTCTTT. This chain uses TRBV7-2 with TRBJ1-1, with TRBD1 matching over 7 bases. The J segment lost 11 bases and the V segment lost 2 bases, leaving 20 bases of the junction unmatched. This CDR3 has 17 amino acids. Germline values: CDR1 SGHTA, CDR2 FQGNSA. The variable domain in full, with the rest retrieved from reference TRBV7-2 and TRBJ1-1, is GAGVSQSPSNKVTEKGKDVELRCDPISGHTALYWYRQSLGQGLEFLIYFQGNSAPDKSGLPSDRFSAERTGGSVSTLTIQRTQQEDSAVYLCASSLFSVSSTTGTAFFGQGTRLTVV.

The J gene is TRBJ1-3, the V gene TRBV19, with D perhaps TRBD1 (5 bases). V lost 8 bases and J lost 7, with 12 bases in between. Germline lookup yields CDR1 LNHDA and CDR2 SQIVND (reference sequence). The CDR3 totals 12 residues. The CDR3: CASLGDGNTIYF. In DNA, the CDR3 is TGTGCCAGTTTGGGGGATGGGAACACCATATATTTT.

The V and J genes are TRBV6-5 and TRBJ1-4; D may be TRBD1 (5 bases). V was cut by 5 bases and J by 4 bases, with 11 bases left in between. This CDR3 spans 14 amino acids. The V gene's germline CDR1 is MNHEY and CDR2 SVGAGI. The CDR3 bases are TGTGCCAGCAGTACAGACAGCTATAATGAAAAACTGTTTTTT. Translated: CASSTDSYNEKLFF.

The chain uses TRBV28 and TRBJ1-3; perhaps TRBD1 as D (5 bases). This CDR3 comprises 14 residues. V lost 5 bases and J lost 7, with 15 bases in between. Germline loops: CDR1 MDHEN, CDR2 SYDVKM. The CDR3 sequence is CASSGTGDGNTIYF. CDR3 in DNA: TGTGCCAGCAGTGGGACGGGGGATGGGAACACCATATATTTT.

This clone has just a few counts. The V and J genes are TRBV2 and TRBJ1-5; no reliable D call. Per the germline V gene, CDR1 is SNHLY and CDR2 is FYNNEI. The CDR3 has 13 residues. V was shortened by 8 bases and J by 3 bases, with 11 bases between the two germline ends. The CDR3 DNA is TGTGCCAGCCGTCTGGAAACCAATCAGCCCCAGCATTTT. It yields the protein CASRLETNQPQHF.